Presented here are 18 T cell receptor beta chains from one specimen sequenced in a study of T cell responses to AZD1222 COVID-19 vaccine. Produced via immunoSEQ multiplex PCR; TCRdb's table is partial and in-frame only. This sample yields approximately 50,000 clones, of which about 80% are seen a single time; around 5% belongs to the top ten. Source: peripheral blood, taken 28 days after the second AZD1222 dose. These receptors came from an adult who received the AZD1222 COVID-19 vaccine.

The CDR3 protein is CASSLDRVRAFF. The CDR3 nucleotides read TGTGCCAGCAGCTTAGACAGGGTTCGGGCTTTCTTT. The chain has TRBV11-2 and TRBJ1-1; TRBD1 might be the D (5 bases). Trimming left V 0 bases short and J 11 bases short, with 10 bases between. The V gene's germline CDR1 is SGHAT and CDR2 FQNNGV. The CDR3 sequence is 12 residues long.

CDR3 sequence: CASSQVRGQGGYNEQFF. For the CDR3, the DNA is TGTGCCAGCAGCCAAGTGCGGGGCCAGGGAGGCTACAATGAGCAGTTCTTC. V usage is TRBV3-1 (or the pseudogene TRBV3-2) and J usage is TRBJ2-1; maybe TRBD2 (6 bases). There are 17 residues in the CDR3. Trimming pared 1 base from V and 3 bases from J, leaving 16 bases between. The germline CDR1 and CDR2 sequences are LGHDT and YNNKEL (reference sequence).

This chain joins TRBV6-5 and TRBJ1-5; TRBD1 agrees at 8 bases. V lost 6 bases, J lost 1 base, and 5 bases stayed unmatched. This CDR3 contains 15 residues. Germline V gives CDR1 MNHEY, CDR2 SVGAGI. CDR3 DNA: TGTGCCAGCAGCGGACAGGGTTTAAGCAATCAGCCCCAGCATTTT. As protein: CASSGQGLSNQPQHF.

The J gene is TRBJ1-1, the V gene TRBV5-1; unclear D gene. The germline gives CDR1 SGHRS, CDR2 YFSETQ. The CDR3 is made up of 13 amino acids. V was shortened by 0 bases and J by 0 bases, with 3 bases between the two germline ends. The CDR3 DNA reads TGCGCCAGCAGCTTGGGTGTGAACACTGAAGCTTTCTTT. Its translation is CASSLGVNTEAFF.

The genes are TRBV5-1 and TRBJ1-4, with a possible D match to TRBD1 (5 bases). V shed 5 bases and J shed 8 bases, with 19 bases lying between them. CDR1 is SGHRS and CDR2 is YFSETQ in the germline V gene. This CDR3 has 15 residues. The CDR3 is CASSMGAGMGEKLFF. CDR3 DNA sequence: TGCGCCAGCAGTATGGGAGCAGGGATGGGGGAAAAACTGTTTTTT.

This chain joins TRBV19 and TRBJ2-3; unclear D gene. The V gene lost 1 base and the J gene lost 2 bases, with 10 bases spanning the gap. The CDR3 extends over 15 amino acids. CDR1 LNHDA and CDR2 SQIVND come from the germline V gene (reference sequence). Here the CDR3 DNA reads TGTGCCAGTAGTATAGGGGCGGAGCTCACAGATACGCAGTATTTT. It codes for CASSIGAELTDTQYF. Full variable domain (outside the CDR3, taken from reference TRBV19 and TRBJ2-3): DGGITQSPKYLFRKEGQNVTLSCEQNLNHDAMYWYRQDPGQGLRLIYYSQIVNDFQKGDIAEGYSVSREKKESFPLTVTSAQKNPTAFYLCASSIGAELTDTQYFGPGTRLTVL.

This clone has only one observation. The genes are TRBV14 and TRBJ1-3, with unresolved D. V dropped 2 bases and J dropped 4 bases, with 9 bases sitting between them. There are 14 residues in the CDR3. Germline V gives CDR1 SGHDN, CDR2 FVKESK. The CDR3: CASSQKARGNTIYF. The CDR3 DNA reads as TGTGCCAGCAGCCAAAAGGCAAGGGGAAACACCATATATTTT.

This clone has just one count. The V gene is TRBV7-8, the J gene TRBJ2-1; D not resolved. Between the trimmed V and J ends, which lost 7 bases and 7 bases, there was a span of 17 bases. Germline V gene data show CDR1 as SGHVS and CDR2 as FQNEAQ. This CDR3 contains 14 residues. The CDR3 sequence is CASTGSGLSNEQFF. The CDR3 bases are TGTGCCAGCACCGGATCCGGCCTATCTAATGAGCAGTTCTTC.

The CDR3 here is CASSEEWQGSSGNTIYF. CDR3 DNA sequence: TGTGCCAGCAGTGAAGAGTGGCAGGGGAGCTCTGGAAACACCATATATTTT. The chain has TRBV2 and TRBJ1-3; TRBD1 is a possible D gene (6 bases). The CDR3 covers 17 residues. Germline V gives CDR1 SNHLY, CDR2 FYNNEI. Trimming left V 1 base short and J 0 bases short, with 13 bases between.

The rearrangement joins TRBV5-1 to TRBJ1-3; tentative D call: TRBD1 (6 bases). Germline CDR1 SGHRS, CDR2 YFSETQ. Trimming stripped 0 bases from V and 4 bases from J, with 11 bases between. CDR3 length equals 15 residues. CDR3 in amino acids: CASSLAGAEGNTIYF. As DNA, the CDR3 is TGCGCCAGCAGCTTGGCAGGGGCGGAAGGAAACACCATATATTTT.

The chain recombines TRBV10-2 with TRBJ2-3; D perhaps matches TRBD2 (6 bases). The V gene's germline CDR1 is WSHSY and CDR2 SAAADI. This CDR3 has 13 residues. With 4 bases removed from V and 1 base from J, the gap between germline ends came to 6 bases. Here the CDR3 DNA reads TGCGCCAGCAGTGGGGGGGGCACAGATACGCAGTATTTT. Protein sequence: CASSGGGTDTQYF.

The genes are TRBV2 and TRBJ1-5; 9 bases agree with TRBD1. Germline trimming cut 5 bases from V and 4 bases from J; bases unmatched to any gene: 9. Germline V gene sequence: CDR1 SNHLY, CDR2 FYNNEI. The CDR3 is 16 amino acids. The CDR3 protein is CASSTQGAANNQPQHF. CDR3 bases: TGTGCCAGCAGTACACAGGGGGCCGCGAATAATCAGCCCCAGCATTTT.

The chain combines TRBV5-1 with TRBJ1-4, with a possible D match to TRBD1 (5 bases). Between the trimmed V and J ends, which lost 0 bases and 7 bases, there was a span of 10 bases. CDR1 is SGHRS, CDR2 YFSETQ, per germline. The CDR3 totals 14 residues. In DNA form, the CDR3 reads TGCGCCAGCAGCTTGGTTGGGACGTCTGAAAAACTGTTTTTT. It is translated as CASSLVGTSEKLFF.

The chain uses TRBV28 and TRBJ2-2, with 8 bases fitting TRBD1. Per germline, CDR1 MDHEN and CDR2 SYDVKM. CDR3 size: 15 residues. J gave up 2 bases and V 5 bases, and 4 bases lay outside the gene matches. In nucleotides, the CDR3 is TGTGCCAGCAGTCCGGGACAGGATAACACCGGGGAGCTGTTTTTT. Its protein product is CASSPGQDNTGELFF.

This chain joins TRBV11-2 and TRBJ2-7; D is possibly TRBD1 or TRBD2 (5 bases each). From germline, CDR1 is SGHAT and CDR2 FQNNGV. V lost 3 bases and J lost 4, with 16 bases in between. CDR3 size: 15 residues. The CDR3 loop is CASSLTSGPIYEQYF. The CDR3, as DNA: TGTGCCAGCAGCTTGACGTCGGGACCTATTTACGAGCAGTACTTC.

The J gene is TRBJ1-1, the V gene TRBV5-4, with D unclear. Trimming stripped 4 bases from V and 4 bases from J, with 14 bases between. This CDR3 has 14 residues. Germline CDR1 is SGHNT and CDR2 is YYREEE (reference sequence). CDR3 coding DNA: TGTGCCAGCAGCCCGGAAGGCTCTGGCACTGAAGCTTTCTTT. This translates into CASSPEGSGTEAFF.

CDR3 protein: CASSIFASGSYNEQFF. Written as DNA, the CDR3 is TGTGCCAGTAGTATTTTCGCTAGCGGGTCATACAATGAGCAGTTCTTC. This rearrangement joins TRBV19 to TRBJ2-1, with 8 nucleotides matching TRBD2. The germline gives CDR1 LNHDA, CDR2 SQIVND (reference sequence). The CDR3 sequence is 16 residues long. With V trimmed by 3 bases and J by 4 bases, 8 bases remained unmatched. Drawing the rest from reference TRBV19 and TRBJ2-1, the complete variable domain is DGGITQSPKYLFRKEGQNVTLSCEQNLNHDAMYWYRQDPGQGLRLIYYSQIVNDFQKGDIAEGYSVSREKKESFPLTVTSAQKNPTAFYLCASSIFASGSYNEQFFGPGTRLTVL.

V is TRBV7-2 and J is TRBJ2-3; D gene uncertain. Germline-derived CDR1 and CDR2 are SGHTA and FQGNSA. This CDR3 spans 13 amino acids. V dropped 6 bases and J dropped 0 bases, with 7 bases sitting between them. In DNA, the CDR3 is TGTGCCAGCAGTTCCTCTAGCACAGATACGCAGTATTTT. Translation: CASSSSSTDTQYF.